This entry lists 21 T cell receptor beta chains sequenced from one sample in a study of PD-1 blockade in classical Hodgkin lymphoma. Sequencing was performed with immunoSEQ multiplex PCR; in TCRdb, only in-frame clones are kept and a portion is missing. The data contain 70,000 to 85,000 clones, just over 90% of them singletons. No patient escaped relapse after autologous stem cell transplantation, and brentuximab vedotin exposure varied. The sample consisted of peripheral blood mononuclear cells (PBMCs), taken at baseline. The receptors here all came from a human donor with classical Hodgkin lymphoma.

The V call is TRBV6-1, the J call TRBJ2-1; a possible D gene is TRBD2 (5 bases). V lost 2 bases and J 0 bases, leaving 8 bases between the germline ends. Germline V gene lookup returns CDR1 MNHNS and CDR2 SASEGT. The CDR3 is 15 residues long. In DNA, the CDR3 is TGTGCCAGCAGTGAAAGCGGACGCTCCTACAATGAGCAGTTCTTC. It translates to CASSESGRSYNEQFF.

The chain joins TRBV4-1 to TRBJ2-7, with D possibly matching TRBD1 (6 bases). V dropped 1 base and J dropped 0 bases, with 13 bases sitting between them. From germline, CDR1 is MGHRA and CDR2 YSYEKL. This CDR3 spans 16 amino acids. The DNA of the CDR3 is TGCGCCAGCAGCCAAGGGGTAGGGGGTTACTCCTACGAGCAGTACTTC. Its translation: CASSQGVGGYSYEQYF.

The J gene is TRBJ2-7, the V gene TRBV7-9, with D perhaps given as TRBD1 or TRBD2 (5 bases each). The CDR3 consists of 12 residues. Trimming removed 5 bases from V and 3 bases from J, with 8 bases in between. Germline CDR1 reads SEHNR; CDR2 reads FQNEAQ (reference sequence). CDR3 loop: CASSPGSYEQYF. For the CDR3, the DNA is TGTGCCAGCAGCCCAGGGAGCTACGAGCAGTACTTC.

V usage is TRBV21-1 and J usage is TRBJ2-5; TRBD1 reflects the table's D call only, with no check against the DNA. TRBV21-1 is a pseudogene locus. There are 11 residues in the CDR3. The CDR3 reads CAAPPVQTQYF. Here the CDR3 DNA reads TGTGCCGCTCCTCCAGTCCAGACCCAGTACTTC.

This chain uses TRBV9 with TRBJ2-2; 7 bases line up with TRBD1. Unmatched junction bases numbered 10, after V lost 4 bases and J lost 4 bases. This CDR3 comprises 16 residues. Germline CDR1 and CDR2: SGDLS and YYNGEE. CDR3 sequence: CASSPRQGTGTGELFF. The DNA for the CDR3 is TGTGCCAGCAGCCCCAGACAGGGTACGGGCACCGGGGAGCTGTTTTTT.

The chain employs TRBV7-9 and TRBJ1-5; D gene ambiguous. The germline CDR1 and CDR2 sequences are SEHNR and FQNEAQ (reference sequence). Trimming shortened V by 0 bases and J by 6 bases, and 6 bases separated the two germline ends. This CDR3 has 13 residues. CDR3 region: CASSLAAGQPQHF. CDR3 DNA: TGTGCCAGCAGCTTAGCGGCGGGTCAGCCCCAGCATTTT.

The chain recombines TRBV10-3 with TRBJ2-7; D ambiguous. The CDR3 sequence is 12 residues long. The germline gives CDR1 ENHRY, CDR2 SYGVKD. Trimming took off 3 bases at V and 0 bases at J, with 3 bases between the two ends. The CDR3 sequence is CAISERSYEQYF. In DNA, the CDR3 is TGTGCCATCAGTGAACGCTCCTACGAGCAGTACTTC.

The genes are TRBV4-1 and TRBJ2-1; TRBD1 matches 11 bases. The CDR3 covers 15 residues. CDR1 and CDR2 from the germline V gene are MGHRA and YSYEKL. V lost 2 bases, J lost 7 bases, and 4 bases stayed unmatched. CDR3 DNA: TGCGCCAGCAGCCAATCCGGGACAGGGGGTAATGAGCAGTTCTTC. It specifies CASSQSGTGGNEQFF.

The rearrangement links TRBV7-3 to TRBJ2-5; 11 nucleotides match TRBD2. Germline V gives CDR1 SGHTA, CDR2 FQGTGA. V dropped 2 bases and J dropped 0; count of bases not matched to a gene: 5. The CDR3 totals 17 residues. The CDR3 protein is CASSLGLAGGYQETQYF. DNA of the CDR3: TGTGCCAGCAGCTTAGGTCTAGCGGGGGGATACCAAGAGACCCAGTACTTC.

V is TRBV6-5 and J is TRBJ2-7; D perhaps matches TRBD1 (6 bases). Germline assignment: CDR1 MNHEY and CDR2 SVGAGI. This CDR3 has 14 residues. Trimming shortened V by 6 bases and J by 2 bases, and 14 bases separated the two germline ends. DNA for the CDR3: TGTGCCAGCAGGTTATCAGGGACAACCTACGAGCAGTACTTC. Its translation: CASRLSGTTYEQYF.

V and J are TRBV2 and TRBJ1-1; D is undetermined. The CDR3 runs 14 residues. CDR1 is SNHLY and CDR2 is FYNNEI in the germline V gene. V gave up 2 bases and J gave up 6 bases, with 13 bases separating them. CDR3: CASSEKAQSAEAFF. The CDR3 region has the DNA TGTGCCAGCAGTGAAAAGGCCCAAAGCGCTGAAGCTTTCTTT.

The CDR3 spells CASSFGPGYTF. The CDR3 DNA reads as TGTGCCAGCAGCTTTGGCCCGGGCTACACCTTC. V is TRBV5-5 and J is TRBJ1-2; no reliable D call. Trimming took 2 bases from V and 8 from J, leaving 7 bases between them. The CDR3 runs to 11 residues. In germline, CDR1 is SGHKS, CDR2 YYEKEE (reference sequence).

This clone was found a few times. J is TRBJ1-6 and V is TRBV6-5, with a tentative D call TRBD1 (5 bases). CDR3 length: 16 amino acids. V lost 2 bases, J lost 5 bases, and 13 bases lay in between. The germline CDR1 and CDR2 sequences are MNHEY and SVGAGI. The DNA of the CDR3 is TGTGCCAGCAGTTACCCCCGCGACAGAAATAATTCACCCCTCCACTTT. Translating gives CASSYPRDRNNSPLHF.

The chain employs TRBV19 and TRBJ2-2; TRBD2 might be the D (6 bases). Germline-derived CDR1 and CDR2 are LNHDA and SQIVND (reference sequence). The CDR3 spans 12 residues. With 6 bases removed from V and 4 bases from J, the gap between germline ends came to 6 bases. CDR3 in DNA: TGTGCCAGTAGGACTAGCACCGGGGAGCTGTTTTTT. This encodes CASRTSTGELFF. The whole variable domain, remainder taken from reference TRBV19 and TRBJ2-2, is DGGITQSPKYLFRKEGQNVTLSCEQNLNHDAMYWYRQDPGQGLRLIYYSQIVNDFQKGDIAEGYSVSREKKESFPLTVTSAQKNPTAFYLCASRTSTGELFFGEGSRLTVL.

The rearrangement joins TRBV2 to TRBJ2-7; D unresolved. CDR3 length equals 11 residues. Looked up from germline, CDR1 is SNHLY and CDR2 is FYNNEI. V was trimmed by 8 bases and J by 2 bases, leaving 7 bases between them. CDR3 in DNA: TGTGCCAGCTCTAGTGCCTACGAGCAGTACTTC. As protein: CASSSAYEQYF.

V is TRBV28 and J is TRBJ2-3; 7 bases line up with TRBD1. V lost 1 base to trimming and J lost 1 base; unmatched junction nucleotides: 8. The germline CDR1 and CDR2 sequences are MDHEN and SYDVKM. The CDR3 covers 17 residues. CDR3 residues: CASSLLGQNMGTDTQYF. The CDR3 DNA reads TGTGCCAGCAGTTTATTGGGACAGAACATGGGCACAGATACGCAGTATTTT.

This rearrangement joins TRBV4-1 to TRBJ1-4; the match to TRBD1 covers 7 bases. V trimming: 2 bases; J trimming: 5 bases; junction bases outside the gene matches: 5. The CDR3 is 15 amino acids. Per germline, CDR1 MGHRA and CDR2 YSYEKL. The CDR3 protein is CASSQTGTVNEKLFF. The CDR3 DNA reads TGCGCCAGCAGCCAAACCGGGACAGTAAATGAAAAACTGTTTTTT.

The table lists this clone with a few counts. V usage is TRBV7-6 and J usage is TRBJ1-2; TRBD1 aligns across 9 bases. J gave up 4 bases and V 1 base, and 4 bases lay outside the gene matches. The germline V gene has CDR1 SGHVS and CDR2 FNYEAQ. This CDR3 has 15 amino acids. For the CDR3, the DNA is TGTGCCAGCAGCTTAGATACAGGGGGCGGCTATGGCTACACCTTC. Amino acids: CASSLDTGGGYGYTF.

This clone was recorded once. The V and J genes are TRBV10-3 and TRBJ2-7, with TRBD1 matching 7 bases. The CDR3 spans 12 residues. V trimming: 8 bases; J trimming: 9 bases; junction bases outside the gene matches: 10. Germline lookup yields CDR1 ENHRY and CDR2 SYGVKD. CDR3 nucleotide sequence: TGTGCCATCCAAAGACAGGGCTCGAGGCAGTACTTC. As protein: CAIQRQGSRQYF.

This clone was counted once. The V call is TRBV27, the J call TRBJ1-2; D remains unclear. Germline V gene data show CDR1 as MNHEY and CDR2 as SMNVEV (reference sequence). The CDR3 spans 12 residues. V shed 8 bases and J shed 2 bases, with 9 bases lying between them. The chain's CDR3 is CASVGRNYGYTF. The CDR3 DNA sequence: TGTGCCAGCGTGGGGAGGAACTATGGCTACACCTTC.

The chain joins TRBV19 to TRBJ1-5; tentative D call: TRBD1 (5 bases). Germline lookup yields CDR1 LNHDA and CDR2 SQIVND (reference sequence). Trimming pared 0 bases from V and 2 bases from J, leaving 17 bases between. The CDR3 extends over 18 amino acids. In DNA, the CDR3 is TGTGCCAGTAGTATAGATCTATACGGGGGAACGGGCAATCAGCCCCAGCATTTT. As protein: CASSIDLYGGTGNQPQHF.